This T cell receptor (beta chain) was recovered during a study of regulatory T cells in long-lasting Graves disease. Germline V gene data show CDR1 as SGHAT and CDR2 as FQNNGV. Trimming removed 5 bases at V and 7 bases at J, with 12 bases between. The CDR3 loop spans 13 amino acids. Arm-PCR of CDR3 regions and iRepertoire HTBI primers were used to build TCR beta libraries. TCRdb re-called the multiplex PCR reads with MiXCR, one entry per CDR3 protein. This sample has approximately 350,000 distinct CDR3 sequences, with about a sixth found just once. The sample's time point: newly diagnosed GD, antithyroid drugs for less than 3 months. Extracted RNA from PBMCs served as the source of the TCR library. The same specimen was also included in a second study, on T cells in Graves' hyperthyroidism and ophthalmopathy. That source notes: Absence of ophthalmopathy progression within 18 months defined stable Graves' hyperthyroidism.

This sequence was found in a woman younger than 35 with Graves disease. V usage is TRBV11-2 and J usage is TRBJ2-1; perhaps TRBD2 as D (5 bases). Specimen: peripheral blood mononuclear cells (PBMCs), collected at new diagnosis, from a patient treated with antithyroid drugs. CDR3 sequence reads: CASSIGLLNEQFF. CDR3 nucleotide sequence: TGTGCCAGCAGCATAGGACTCCTGAATGAGCAGTTCTTC.